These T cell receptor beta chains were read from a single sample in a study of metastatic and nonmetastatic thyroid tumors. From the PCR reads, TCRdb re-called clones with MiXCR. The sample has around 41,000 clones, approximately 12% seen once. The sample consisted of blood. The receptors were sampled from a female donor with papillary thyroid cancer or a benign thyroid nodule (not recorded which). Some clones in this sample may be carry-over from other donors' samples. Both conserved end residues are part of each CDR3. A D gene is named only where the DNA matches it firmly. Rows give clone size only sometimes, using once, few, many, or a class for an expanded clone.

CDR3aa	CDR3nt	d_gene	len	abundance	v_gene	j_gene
CASSLVGSEQYF	TGTGCCAGCAGTTTAGTGGGAAGCGAGCAGTACTTC	.	12	many	TRBV27	TRBJ2-7
CVSGRGLGPYNYGYTF	TGTGTCAGCGGGCGGGGGCTCGGACCTTATAACTATGGCTACACCTTC	.	16	few	TRBV28	TRBJ1-2
CASSLNPDYEQYF	TGTGCCAGCAGTTTAAACCCCGACTACGAGCAGTACTTC	.	13	many	TRBV27	TRBJ2-7
CASSLNQQVPTF	TGTGCCAGCAGTTTAAATCAGCAGGTACCAACCTTC	.	12	many	TRBV28	TRBJ1-2
CRGQLREAEAFF	TGCAGGGGACAGTTACGGGAGGCTGAAGCTTTCTTT	TRBD1	12	many	TRBV20-1	TRBJ1-1
CASSLGESYYGYTF	TGCGCCAGCAGCTTGGGGGAATCCTACTATGGCTACACCTTC	.	14	many	TRBV5-1	TRBJ1-2
CATRTRGPAVYGYTF	TGTGCCACCAGGACTAGGGGGCCGGCGGTCTATGGCTACACCTTC	TRBD1	15	few	TRBV15	TRBJ1-2
CASSITSTGNTIYF	TGTGCCAGTAGTATTACCTCGACGGGAAACACCATATATTTT	.	14	many	TRBV19	TRBJ1-3
CSALDPGPKATFTDTQYF	TGCAGTGCCTTGGATCCGGGACCCAAGGCAACTTTCACAGATACGCAGTATTTT	.	18	many	TRBV20-1	TRBJ2-3
CASSYSGFEQYF	TGTGCCAGCAGTTACTCGGGGTTCGAGCAGTACTTC	.	12	many	TRBV6-5	TRBJ2-7
CAWSTRGNQPQHF	TGTGCCTGGAGTACCCGGGGCAATCAGCCCCAGCATTTT	.	13	many	TRBV30	TRBJ1-5
CASSKTSDEQYF	TGTGCCAGCAGTAAGACTAGCGACGAGCAGTACTTC	TRBD2	12	many	TRBV6-1	TRBJ2-7
CASSSGGTVAYCYTF	TGTGCCAGCAGCTCCGGGGGGACAGTGGCCTATTGCTACACCTTC	TRBD1	15	.	TRBV7-8	TRBJ1-2
CASSEGGTTEAFF	TGTGCCAGCAGCGAGGGGGGCACCACTGAAGCTTTCTTT	.	13	many	TRBV9	TRBJ1-1
CASSFFRPTGSNYGYTF	TGTGCCAGCAGTTTCTTCCGCCCGACGGGAAGTAACTATGGCTACACCTTC	.	17	.	TRBV6-5	TRBJ1-2
CASTPRPDTQYF	TGTGCCAGCACCCCCCGCCCAGATACGCAGTATTTT	.	12	many	TRBV2	TRBJ2-3
CASSLSVSGRETQYF	TGTGCCAGCAGTTTATCGGTTAGCGGGAGGGAGACCCAGTACTTC	TRBD2	15	many	TRBV28	TRBJ2-5
CASSQPLAGGGEQYF	TGCGCCAGCAGCCAACCACTAGCGGGAGGGGGCGAGCAGTACTTC	TRBD2	15	once	TRBV4-1	TRBJ2-7
CASSLLQGDYGNTIYF	TGTGCCAGCAGTCTATTACAGGGGGATTATGGAAACACCATATATTTT	TRBD1	16	few	TRBV28	TRBJ1-3
CSAFRQGDEQYF	TGCAGTGCCTTCAGACAGGGGGACGAGCAGTACTTC	TRBD1	12	many	TRBV20-1	TRBJ2-7
CASSEQGGSYNEQFF	TGTGCCAGCAGTGAACAGGGAGGGTCCTACAATGAGCAGTTCTTC	.	15	few	TRBV12-3/TRBV12-4	TRBJ2-1
CATTKGLAGDYNEQFF	TGTGCCACCACCAAAGGACTAGCGGGAGACTACAATGAGCAGTTCTTC	TRBD2	16	many	TRBV15	TRBJ2-1